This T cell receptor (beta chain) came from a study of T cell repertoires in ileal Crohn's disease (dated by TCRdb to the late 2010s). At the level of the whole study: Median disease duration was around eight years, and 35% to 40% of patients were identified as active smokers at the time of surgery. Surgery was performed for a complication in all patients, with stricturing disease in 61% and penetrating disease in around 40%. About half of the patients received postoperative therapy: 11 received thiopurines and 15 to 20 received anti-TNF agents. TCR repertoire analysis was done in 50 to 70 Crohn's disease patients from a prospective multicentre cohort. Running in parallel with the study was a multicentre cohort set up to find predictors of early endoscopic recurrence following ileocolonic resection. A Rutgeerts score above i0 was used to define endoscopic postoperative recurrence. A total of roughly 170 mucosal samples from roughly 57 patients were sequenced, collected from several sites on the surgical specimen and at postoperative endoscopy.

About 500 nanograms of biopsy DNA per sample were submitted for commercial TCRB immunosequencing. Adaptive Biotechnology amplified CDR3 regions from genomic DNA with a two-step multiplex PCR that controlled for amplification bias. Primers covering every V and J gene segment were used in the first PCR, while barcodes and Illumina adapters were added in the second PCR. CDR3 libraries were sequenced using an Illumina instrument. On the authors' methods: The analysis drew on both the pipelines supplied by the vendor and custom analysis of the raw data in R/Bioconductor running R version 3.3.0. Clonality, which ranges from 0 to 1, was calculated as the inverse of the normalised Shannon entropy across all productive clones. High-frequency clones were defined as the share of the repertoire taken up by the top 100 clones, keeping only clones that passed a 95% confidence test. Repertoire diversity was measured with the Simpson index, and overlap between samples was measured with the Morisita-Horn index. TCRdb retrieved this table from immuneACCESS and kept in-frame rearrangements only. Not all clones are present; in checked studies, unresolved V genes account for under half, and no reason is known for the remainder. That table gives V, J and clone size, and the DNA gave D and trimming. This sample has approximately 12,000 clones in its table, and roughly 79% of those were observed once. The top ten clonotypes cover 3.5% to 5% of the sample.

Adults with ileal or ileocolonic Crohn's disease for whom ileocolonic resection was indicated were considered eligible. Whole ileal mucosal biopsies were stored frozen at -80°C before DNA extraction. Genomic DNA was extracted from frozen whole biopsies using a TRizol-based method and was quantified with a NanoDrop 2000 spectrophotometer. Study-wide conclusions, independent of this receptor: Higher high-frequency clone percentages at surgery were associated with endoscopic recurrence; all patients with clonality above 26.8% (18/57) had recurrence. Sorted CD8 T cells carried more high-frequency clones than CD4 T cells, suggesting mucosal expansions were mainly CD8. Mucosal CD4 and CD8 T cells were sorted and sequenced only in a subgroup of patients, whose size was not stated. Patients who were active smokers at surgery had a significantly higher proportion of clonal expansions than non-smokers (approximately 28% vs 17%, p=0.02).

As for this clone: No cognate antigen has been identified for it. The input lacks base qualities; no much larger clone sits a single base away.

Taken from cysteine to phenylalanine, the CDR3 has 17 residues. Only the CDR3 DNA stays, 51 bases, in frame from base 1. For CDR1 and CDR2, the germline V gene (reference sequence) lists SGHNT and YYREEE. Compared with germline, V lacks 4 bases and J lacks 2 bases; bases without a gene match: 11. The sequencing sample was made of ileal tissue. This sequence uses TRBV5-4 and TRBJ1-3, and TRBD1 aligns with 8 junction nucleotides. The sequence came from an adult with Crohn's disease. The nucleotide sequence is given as TGTGCCAGCAGCGTGGGACAGGTGAAGGCTCCTGGAAACACCATATATTTT. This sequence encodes CASSVGQVKAPGNTIYF.